Each of the 3 T cell receptor beta chains below was sequenced from the same sample in a study of shared clonotypes between healthy human individuals. Here immunoSEQ multiplex PCR was the method, and the copy in TCRdb shows in-frame clones only, minus some. The sample includes a few million clones, over 85% of them seen just once. The sequenced sample was naive CD4+ T cells from PBMCs. Described subset: CD45RA+ positively selected. These receptors came from a man between 18 and 29 years old in good health. Some clones in this sample may be carry-over from other donors' samples.

The chain has TRBV11-2 and TRBJ2-3; D is tentatively TRBD1 or TRBD2 (5 bases each). CDR1 SGHAT and CDR2 FQNNGV come from the germline V gene. This CDR3 spans 14 amino acids. With 5 bases removed from V and 6 bases from J, the gap between germline ends came to 15 bases. The CDR3 loop reads CASSHRTSGDTQYF. The CDR3, as DNA: TGTGCCAGCAGCCATCGGACAAGCGGTGATACGCAGTATTTT. The full variable domain, with the rest looked up from reference TRBV11-2 and TRBJ2-3, is EAGVAQSPRYKIIEKRQSVAFWCNPISGHATLYWYQQILGQGPKLLIQFQNNGVVDDSQLPKDRFSAERLKGVDSTLKIQPAKLEDSAVYLCASSHRTSGDTQYFGPGTRLTVL.

The chain uses TRBV28 and TRBJ2-7; D is unresolved. The CDR3 has 12 amino acids. The germline V gene has CDR1 MDHEN and CDR2 SYDVKM. V shed 3 bases and J shed 5 bases, with 8 bases lying between them. CDR3: CASSLLPHEQYF. DNA of the CDR3: TGTGCCAGCAGTTTGCTTCCCCACGAGCAGTACTTC. The whole variable domain, remainder taken from reference TRBV28 and TRBJ2-7, is DVKVTQSSRYLVKRTGEKVFLECVQDMDHENMFWYRQDPGLGLRLIYFSYDVKMKEKGDIPEGYSVSREKKERFSLILESASTNQTSMYLCASSLLPHEQYFGPGTRLTVT.

The table lists this clone with a count of one. The same CDR3 also results from other DNA sequences found in this sample. This chain links TRBV18 with TRBJ2-5; 7 nucleotides agree with TRBD1. The ends lost 3 bases at V and 5 bases at J; junction bases unmatched: 3. The CDR3 is made up of 13 amino acids. Germline CDR1 is KGHSH and CDR2 is LQKENI. For the CDR3, the DNA is TGTGCCAGCTCACCTACAGGGGAGGAGACCCAGTACTTC. This sequence encodes CASSPTGEETQYF. Drawing the rest from reference TRBV18 and TRBJ2-5, the complete variable domain is NAGVMQNPRHLVRRRGQEARLRCSPMKGHSHVYWYRQLPEEGLKFMVYLQKENIIDESGMPKERFSAEFPKEGPSILRIQQVVRGDSAAYFCASSPTGEETQYFGPGTRLLVL.